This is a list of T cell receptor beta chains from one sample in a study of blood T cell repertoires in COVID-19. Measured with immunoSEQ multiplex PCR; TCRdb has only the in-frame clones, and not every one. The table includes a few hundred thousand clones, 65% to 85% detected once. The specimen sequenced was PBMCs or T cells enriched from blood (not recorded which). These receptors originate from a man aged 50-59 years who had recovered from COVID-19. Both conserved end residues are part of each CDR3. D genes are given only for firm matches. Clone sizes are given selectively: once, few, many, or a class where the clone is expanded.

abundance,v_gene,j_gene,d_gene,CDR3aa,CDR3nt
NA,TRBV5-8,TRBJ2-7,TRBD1,CASSWGQAYEQYF,TGTGCCAGCAGCTGGGGACAGGCCTACGAGCAGTACTTC
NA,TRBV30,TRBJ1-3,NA,CAWIGNGNTIYF,TGTGCCTGGATCGGGAATGGAAACACCATATATTTT
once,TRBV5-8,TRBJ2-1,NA,CASSLITYGGEIYEQFF,TGTGCCAGCAGCTTGATAACTTACGGAGGGGAGATCTATGAGCAGTTCTTC
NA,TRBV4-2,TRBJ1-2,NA,CASSPSLGGANYGYTF,TGTGCCAGCAGCCCCTCTTTGGGGGGAGCTAACTATGGCTACACCTTC
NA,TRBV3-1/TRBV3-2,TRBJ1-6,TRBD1,CASSPTGGPYNSPLHF,TGTGCCAGCAGCCCAACAGGGGGACCCTATAATTCACCCCTCCACTTT
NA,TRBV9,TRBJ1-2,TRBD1,CASSATGTASYGYTF,TGTGCCAGCAGCGCGACCGGGACAGCGTCCTATGGCTACACCTTC
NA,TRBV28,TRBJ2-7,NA,CASSSRVGPPYEQYF,TGTGCCAGCAGTTCCAGGGTGGGCCCCCCGTACGAGCAGTACTTC
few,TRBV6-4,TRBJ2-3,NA,CASGRGVTDTQYF,TGTGCCAGCGGCAGGGGAGTAACAGATACGCAGTATTTT
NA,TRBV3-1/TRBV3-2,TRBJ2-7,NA,CASSQERGGHFYEQYF,TGTGCCAGCAGCCAAGAAAGGGGGGGGCACTTCTACGAGCAGTACTTC
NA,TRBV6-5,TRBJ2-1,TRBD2,CASRRTSGAYEQFF,TGTGCCAGCAGACGGACTAGCGGGGCATATGAGCAGTTCTTC
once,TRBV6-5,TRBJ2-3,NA,CASRAPQGDTQYF,TGTGCCAGCAGGGCTCCACAGGGAGATACGCAGTATTTT
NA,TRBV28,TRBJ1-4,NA,CASSQSGGNEKLFF,TGTGCCAGCAGCCAGTCGGGTGGGAATGAAAAACTGTTTTTT
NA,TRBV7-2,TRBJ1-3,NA,CASSFLSGNTIYF,TGTGCCAGCAGCTTCCTCTCTGGAAACACCATATATTTT
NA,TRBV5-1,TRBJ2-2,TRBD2,CASSPRLAGGTGELFF,TGCGCCAGCAGCCCCCGACTAGCGGGAGGGACCGGGGAGCTGTTTTTT